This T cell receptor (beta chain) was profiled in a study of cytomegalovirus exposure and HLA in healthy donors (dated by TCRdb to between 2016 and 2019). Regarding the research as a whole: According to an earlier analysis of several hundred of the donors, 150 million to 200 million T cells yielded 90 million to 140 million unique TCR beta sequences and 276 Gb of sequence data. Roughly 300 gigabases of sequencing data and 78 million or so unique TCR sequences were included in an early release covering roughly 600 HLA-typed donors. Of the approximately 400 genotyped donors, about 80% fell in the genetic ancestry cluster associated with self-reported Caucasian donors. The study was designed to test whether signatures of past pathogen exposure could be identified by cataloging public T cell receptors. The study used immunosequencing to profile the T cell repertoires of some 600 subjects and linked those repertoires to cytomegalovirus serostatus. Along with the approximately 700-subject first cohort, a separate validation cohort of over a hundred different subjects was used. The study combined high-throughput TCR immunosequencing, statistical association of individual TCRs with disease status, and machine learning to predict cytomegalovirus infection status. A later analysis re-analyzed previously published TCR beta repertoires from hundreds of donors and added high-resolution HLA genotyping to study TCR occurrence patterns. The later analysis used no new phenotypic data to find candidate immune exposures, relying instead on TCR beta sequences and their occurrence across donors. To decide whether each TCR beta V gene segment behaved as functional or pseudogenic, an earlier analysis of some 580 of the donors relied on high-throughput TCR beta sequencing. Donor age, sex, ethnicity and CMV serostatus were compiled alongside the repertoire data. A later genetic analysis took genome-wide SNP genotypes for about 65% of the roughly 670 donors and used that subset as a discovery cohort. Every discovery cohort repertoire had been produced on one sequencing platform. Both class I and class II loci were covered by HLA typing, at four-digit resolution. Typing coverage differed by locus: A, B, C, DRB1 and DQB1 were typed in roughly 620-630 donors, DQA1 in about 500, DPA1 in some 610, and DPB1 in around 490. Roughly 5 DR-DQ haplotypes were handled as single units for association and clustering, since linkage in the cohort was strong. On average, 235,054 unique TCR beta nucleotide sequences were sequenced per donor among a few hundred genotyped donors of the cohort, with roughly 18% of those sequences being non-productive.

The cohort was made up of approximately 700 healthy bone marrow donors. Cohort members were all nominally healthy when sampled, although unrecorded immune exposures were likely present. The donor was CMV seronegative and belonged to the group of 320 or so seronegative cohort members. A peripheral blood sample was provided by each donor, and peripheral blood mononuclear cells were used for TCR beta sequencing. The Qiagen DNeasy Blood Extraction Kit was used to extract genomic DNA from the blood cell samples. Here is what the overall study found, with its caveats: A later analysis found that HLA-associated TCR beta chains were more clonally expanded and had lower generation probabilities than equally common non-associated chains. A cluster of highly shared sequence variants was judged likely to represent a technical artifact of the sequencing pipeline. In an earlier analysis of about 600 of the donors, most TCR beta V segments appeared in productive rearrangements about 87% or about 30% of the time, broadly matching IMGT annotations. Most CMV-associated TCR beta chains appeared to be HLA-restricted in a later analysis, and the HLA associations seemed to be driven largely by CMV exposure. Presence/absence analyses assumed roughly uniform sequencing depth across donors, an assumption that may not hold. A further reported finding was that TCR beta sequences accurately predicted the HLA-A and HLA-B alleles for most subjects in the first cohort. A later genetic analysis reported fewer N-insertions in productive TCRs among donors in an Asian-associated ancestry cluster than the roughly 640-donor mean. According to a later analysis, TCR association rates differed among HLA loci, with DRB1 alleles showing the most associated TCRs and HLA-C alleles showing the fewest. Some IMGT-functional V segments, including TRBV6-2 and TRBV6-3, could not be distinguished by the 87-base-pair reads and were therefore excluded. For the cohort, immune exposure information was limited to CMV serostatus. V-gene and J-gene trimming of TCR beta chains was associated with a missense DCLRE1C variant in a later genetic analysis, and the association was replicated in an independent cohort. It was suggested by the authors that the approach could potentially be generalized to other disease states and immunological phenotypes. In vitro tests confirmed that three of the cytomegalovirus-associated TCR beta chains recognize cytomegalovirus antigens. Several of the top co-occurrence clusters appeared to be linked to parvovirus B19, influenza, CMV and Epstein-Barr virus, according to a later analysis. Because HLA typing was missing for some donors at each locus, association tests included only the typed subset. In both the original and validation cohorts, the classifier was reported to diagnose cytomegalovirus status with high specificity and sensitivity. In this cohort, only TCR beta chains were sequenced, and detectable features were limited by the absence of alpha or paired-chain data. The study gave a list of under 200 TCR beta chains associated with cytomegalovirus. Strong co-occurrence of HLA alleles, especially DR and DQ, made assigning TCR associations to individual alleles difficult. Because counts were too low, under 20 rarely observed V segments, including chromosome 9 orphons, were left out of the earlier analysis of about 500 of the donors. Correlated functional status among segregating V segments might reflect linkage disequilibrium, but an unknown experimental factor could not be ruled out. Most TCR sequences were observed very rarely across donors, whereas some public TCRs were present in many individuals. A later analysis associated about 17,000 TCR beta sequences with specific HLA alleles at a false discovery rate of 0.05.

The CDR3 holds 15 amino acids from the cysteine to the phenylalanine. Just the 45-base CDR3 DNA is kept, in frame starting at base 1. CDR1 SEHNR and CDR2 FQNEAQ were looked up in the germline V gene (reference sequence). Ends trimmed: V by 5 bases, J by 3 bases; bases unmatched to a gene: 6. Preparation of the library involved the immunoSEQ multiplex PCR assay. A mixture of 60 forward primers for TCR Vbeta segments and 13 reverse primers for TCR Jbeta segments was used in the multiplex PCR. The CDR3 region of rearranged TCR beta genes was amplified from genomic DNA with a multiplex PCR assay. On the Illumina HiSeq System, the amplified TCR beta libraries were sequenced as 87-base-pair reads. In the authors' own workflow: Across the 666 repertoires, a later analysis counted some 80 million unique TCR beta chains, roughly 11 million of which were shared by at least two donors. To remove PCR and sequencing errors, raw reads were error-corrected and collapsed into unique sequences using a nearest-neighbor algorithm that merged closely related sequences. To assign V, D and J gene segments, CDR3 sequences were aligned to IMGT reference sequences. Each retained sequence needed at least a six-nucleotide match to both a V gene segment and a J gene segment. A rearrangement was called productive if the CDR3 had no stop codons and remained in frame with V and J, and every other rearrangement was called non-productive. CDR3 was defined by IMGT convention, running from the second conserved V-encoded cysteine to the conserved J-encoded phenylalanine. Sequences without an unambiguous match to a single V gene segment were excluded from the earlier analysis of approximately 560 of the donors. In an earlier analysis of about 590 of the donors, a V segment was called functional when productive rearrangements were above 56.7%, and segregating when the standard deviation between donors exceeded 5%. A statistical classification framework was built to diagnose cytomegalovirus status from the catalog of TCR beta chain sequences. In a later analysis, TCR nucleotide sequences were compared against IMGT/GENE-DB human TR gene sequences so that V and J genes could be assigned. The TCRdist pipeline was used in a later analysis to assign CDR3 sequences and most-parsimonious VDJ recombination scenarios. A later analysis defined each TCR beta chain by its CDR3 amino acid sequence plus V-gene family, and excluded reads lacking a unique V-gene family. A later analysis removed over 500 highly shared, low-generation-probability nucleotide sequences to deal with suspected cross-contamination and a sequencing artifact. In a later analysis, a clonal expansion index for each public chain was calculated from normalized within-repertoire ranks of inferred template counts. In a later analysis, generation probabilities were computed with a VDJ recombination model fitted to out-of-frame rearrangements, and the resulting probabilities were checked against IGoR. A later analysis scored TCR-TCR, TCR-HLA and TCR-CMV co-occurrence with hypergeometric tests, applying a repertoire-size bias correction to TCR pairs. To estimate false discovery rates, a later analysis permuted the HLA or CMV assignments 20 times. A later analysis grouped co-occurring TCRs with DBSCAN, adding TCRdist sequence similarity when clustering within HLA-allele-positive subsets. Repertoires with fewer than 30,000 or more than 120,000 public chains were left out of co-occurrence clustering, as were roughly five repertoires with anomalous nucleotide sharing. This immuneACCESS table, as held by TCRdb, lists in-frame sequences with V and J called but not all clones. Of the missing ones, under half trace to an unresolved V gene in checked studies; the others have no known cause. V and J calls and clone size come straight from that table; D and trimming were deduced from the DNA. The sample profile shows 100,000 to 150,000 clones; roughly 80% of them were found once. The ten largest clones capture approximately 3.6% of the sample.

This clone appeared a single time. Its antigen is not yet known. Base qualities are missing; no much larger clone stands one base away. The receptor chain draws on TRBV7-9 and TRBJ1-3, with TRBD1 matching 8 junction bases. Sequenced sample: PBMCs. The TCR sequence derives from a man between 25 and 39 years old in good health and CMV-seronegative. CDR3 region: CASSISTGDGNTIYF. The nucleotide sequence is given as TGTGCCAGCAGCATTTCGACAGGGGATGGAAACACCATATATTTT.